This TCR beta chain is drawn from a study of CD8 T cells in ankylosing spondylitis. Study outcomes and limitations: Some of the motif variants had earlier been found in reactive arthritis patients' fluid and blood. Blood from ankylosing spondylitis patients appeared to carry a characteristic roughly eight-variant TCR beta motif. Clones linked to disease were reported to show significant enrichment in matched ankylosing spondylitis synovial fluid.

Ten or more counts support this clonotype. Its target is not known. The junction differs from germline at one of its ends, possibly a read error. TCRdb reprocessed the 5' RACE reads with MiXCR, giving one entry per CDR3 protein. The sample has 130,000 or so distinct CDR3 sequences; 9.5% to 12% are singletons. The CDR3 loop spans 9 amino acids. Sequenced input: blood, either unsorted or a sorted T cell fraction (not recorded which). The sequence derives from a female donor with ankylosing spondylitis or in good health (not recorded which). The rearrangement uses TRBV12-3 or TRBV12-4 and TRBJ2-4, with D unresolved. In DNA, the CDR3 is TGTGCCAGCAGCCCCCATCTAGACTTC. This sequence encodes CASSPHLDF.